This TCR beta chain is from a study of T cell repertoires in cytomegalovirus infection. CDR1 and CDR2 from the germline V gene are DFQATT and SNEGSKA (reference sequence). The V end lost 5 bases, the J end lost 4 bases, and 15 bases lay between the germline ends. CDR3 length: 13 residues. Study results and limitations: Totalled public TCR beta family frequency picked out people who carried CMV plus the relevant HLA.

TCRdb ran MiXCR on the reads and lists one entry per CDR3 protein. The sample records 350,000 to 550,000 distinct CDR3 sequences, approximately 32% being singletons. This clonotype was recorded a few times. What it recognizes is unknown. This clonotype originated in a human donor in good health (CMV status not recorded). Some clones in this sample may be carry-over from other donors' samples. The J gene is TRBJ2-7, the V gene TRBV20-1; possibly TRBD1 for D (6 bases). Specimen: PBMCs. CDR3: CSAYLRTDYEQYF. CDR3 bases: TGCAGTGCTTACCTCCGGACAGATTACGAGCAGTACTTC.